Only a few counts were recorded for the clone carrying this T cell receptor (beta chain). This CDR3 spans 14 amino acids. CDR1 and CDR2 (germline): SGHDT, YYEEEE. Trimming shortened V by 4 bases and J by 5 bases, and 16 bases separated the two germline ends. A second PCR of 7 to 11 cycles used a sample-barcoded 5' primer and a J-beta primer mix. MiXCR was run by TCRdb on the 5' RACE reads, yielding one entry per CDR3 protein. The data hold 1.8 million or so distinct CDR3 sequences, with approximately 39% observed a single time. The sample comes from a study of blood T cells in healthy people across ages.

The clonotype originates from a human donor in good health. The sample taken for sequencing was blood. V and J are TRBV5-6 and TRBJ2-7; possible D gene TRBD1, 5 bases. The CDR3, as DNA: TGTGCCAGCAGCCAACGGTGGGGCTACGACGAGCAGTACTTC. Translated: CASSQRWGYDEQYF.